The 23 T cell receptor beta chains given below trace back to one sample, sequenced in a study of blood T cells in healthy people across ages. A second PCR of 7 to 11 cycles used a sample-barcoded 5' primer and a J-beta primer mix. TCRdb reanalysed the 5' RACE reads using MiXCR and keeps one entry per CDR3 protein. The sample includes hundreds of thousands of distinct CDR3 sequences, 25% of them seen just once. A further study also used this sample, focusing on T cells of mothers and their children.

Source material: blood. Receptor source: a boy aged 5-17 years in good health.

The chain recombines TRBV5-1 with TRBJ2-5, with 13 bases lining up with TRBD2. The J call may be wrong; the DNA end is better matched by TRBJ2-7. Germline lookup yields CDR1 SGHRS and CDR2 YFSETQ. CDR3 length equals 19 residues. CDR3 sequence reads: CASSYGLAGVKSSFYEQYF. For the CDR3, the DNA is TGCGCCAGCAGCTATGGACTAGCGGGAGTCAAATCTTCGTTCTACGAGCAGTACTTC.

This clonotype was found a few times. The CDR3 protein is CASSLELGGTQETQYF. CDR3 bases: TGTGCCAGCAGCCTAGAGCTGGGGGGAACCCAAGAGACCCAGTACTTC. This rearrangement joins TRBV9 to TRBJ2-5, with D maybe TRBD2 (6 bases). The CDR3 is 16 amino acids. Germline CDR1 is SGDLS and CDR2 is YYNGEE. Trimming stripped 4 bases from V and 1 base from J, with 17 bases between.

This chain links TRBV28 with TRBJ1-5; D is possibly TRBD1 (5 bases). Trimming stripped 8 bases from V and 2 bases from J, with 16 bases between. CDR3 length equals 15 residues. The germline V gene has CDR1 MDHEN and CDR2 SYDVKM. The chain's CDR3 is CASPPPGMGNQPQHF. In nucleotides, the CDR3 is TGTGCCAGCCCGCCTCCAGGGATGGGCAATCAGCCCCAGCATTTT.

The CDR3 sequence is CASSVAPTKSSNEKLFF. Here the CDR3 DNA reads TGTGCCAGCAGCGTAGCGCCTACCAAGAGTAGTAATGAAAAACTGTTTTTT. This rearrangement joins TRBV9 to TRBJ1-4, with D unclear. V was shortened by 0 bases and J by 4 bases, with 16 bases between the two germline ends. Germline V CDR1 and CDR2: SGDLS, YYNGEE. The CDR3 consists of 17 residues.

As concerns this clonotype: A single base separates this from a much larger clone, so it may be a read error. CDR3 nucleotide sequence: TGTGCCAGCAGACTGACTAGCGGGAGCTCCTACGAGCAGTACTTC. Encoded protein: CASRLTSGSSYEQYF. The rearrangement links TRBV6-5 to TRBJ2-7; 12 bases fit TRBD2. V trimming: 6 bases; J trimming: 0 bases; junction bases outside the gene matches: 3. There are 15 residues in the CDR3. Looked up from germline, CDR1 is MNHEY and CDR2 is SVGAGI.

V usage is TRBV29-1 and J usage is TRBJ2-1; 9 nucleotides match TRBD1. Germline assignment: CDR1 SQVTM and CDR2 ANQGSEA. The V gene end was trimmed by 4 bases and the J gene end by 10 bases; junction bases not matched to a gene: 5. The CDR3 is 12 residues long. The CDR3 nucleotides are TGCAGCGTTGGGGACAGGGTGCACGAGCAGTTCTTC. Residues: CSVGDRVHEQFF.

J is TRBJ2-5 and V is TRBV9; TRBD2 is a possible D gene (6 bases). The CDR3 length is 15 residues. Trimming cost V 0 bases and J 5 bases, with 14 bases left between them. The germline V gene has CDR1 SGDLS and CDR2 YYNGEE. CDR3 DNA sequence: TGTGCCAGCAGCGTAGGTTTGGGGGGTTCGGAGACCCAGTACTTC. Translation: CASSVGLGGSETQYF.

This clonotype was found a few times. The rearrangement uses TRBV7-9 and TRBJ2-5; D unresolved. This CDR3 contains 15 residues. Trimming cost V 0 bases and J 5 bases, with 13 bases left between them. The V gene's germline CDR1 is SEHNR and CDR2 FQNEAQ (reference sequence). The CDR3 protein is CASSLALSEWETQYF. CDR3 sequence (DNA): TGTGCCAGCAGCTTAGCTCTTTCGGAGTGGGAGACCCAGTACTTC. Looking up the rest from reference TRBV7-9 and TRBJ2-5 gives the full variable domain: DTGVSQNPRHKITKRGQNVTFRCDPISEHNRLYWYRQTLGQGPEFLTYFQNEAQLEKSRLLSDRFSAERPKGSFSTLEIQRTEQGDSAMYLCASSLALSEWETQYFGPGTRLLVL.

This clonotype was counted between two and nine times. V and J are TRBV3-1 and TRBJ2-1, with no clear D. The CDR3 runs 12 residues. Germline-derived CDR1 and CDR2 are LGHDT and YNNKEL (reference sequence). Trimming removed 0 bases at V and 6 bases at J, with 3 bases between. CDR3 nucleotides: TGTGCCAGCAGCCAAGAATCCAATGAGCAGTTCTTC. Amino acid sequence: CASSQESNEQFF.

The rearrangement uses TRBV4-3 and TRBJ1-5; 8 nucleotides line up with TRBD1. Germline V gene lookup returns CDR1 LGHNA and CDR2 YSLEER. This CDR3 contains 15 residues. V was clipped by 0 bases and J by 5 bases; unmatched bases: 3. This chain's CDR3 is CASSQDRGPDQPQHF. The CDR3 DNA is TGCGCCAGCAGCCAAGACAGGGGGCCGGATCAGCCCCAGCATTTT.

This clonotype was seen a few times. The junction departs from the called germline gene at one end, perhaps through a read error. The chain combines TRBV6-5 with TRBJ1-1; tentative D call: TRBD1 (5 bases). The CDR3 extends over 15 amino acids. Germline assignment: CDR1 MNHEY and CDR2 SVGAGI. CDR3 DNA: TGTGCCAGCAGCTACTCATCAGGGATGGACACTGAAGCTTTCTTT. It translates to CASSYSSGMDTEAFF.

This clonotype was seen only a few times. The V call is TRBV27, the J call TRBJ1-4; 9 bases match TRBD1. CDR1 and CDR2 (germline): MNHEY, SMNVEV (reference sequence). This CDR3 contains 13 residues. Unmatched junction bases numbered 4, after V lost 6 bases and J lost 8 bases. CDR3 protein: CASRRTGDEKLFF. CDR3 sequence (DNA): TGTGCCAGCAGACGGACAGGGGACGAAAAACTGTTTTTT. Drawing the rest from reference TRBV27 and TRBJ1-4, the complete variable domain is EAQVTQNPRYLITVTGKKLTVTCSQNMNHEYMSWYRQDPGLGLRQIYYSMNVEVTDKGDVPEGYKVSRKEKRNFPLILESPSPNQTSLYFCASRRTGDEKLFFGSGTQLSVL.

The V call is TRBV20-1, the J call TRBJ1-2; 8 bases agree with TRBD1. The germline V gene encodes CDR1 DFQATT and CDR2 SNEGSKA (reference sequence). The junction had 2 bases not matched to a gene; V was cut back by 2 bases and J by 0 bases. The CDR3 spans 14 residues. The DNA for the CDR3 is TGCAGTGCTAGATTACAGGGGGCTAACTATGGCTACACCTTC. Protein: CSARLQGANYGYTF.

This clonotype was picked up a small number of times. CDR3 nucleotides: TGTGCCAGCAGCCCATTTGAGGGTTTGGATGAGCAGTTCTTC. This sequence encodes CASSPFEGLDEQFF. The rearrangement links TRBV27 to TRBJ2-1; D is perhaps TRBD2 (5 bases). CDR3 length equals 14 residues. V lost 6 bases to trimming and J lost 8 bases, with 17 bases between them. Germline V gives CDR1 MNHEY, CDR2 SMNVEV (reference sequence).

The chain employs TRBV29-1 and TRBJ2-7, with D maybe TRBD2 (6 bases). The V end was cut by 6 bases, the J end by 7 bases, with 22 bases between. CDR1 and CDR2 from the germline V gene are SQVTM and ANQGSEA. This CDR3 region has 14 residues. CDR3 sequence (DNA): TGCAGCGTGAGCTTAACCAGGGACTTCGGGGAGCAGTACTTC. Its translation is CSVSLTRDFGEQYF.

The CDR3 protein is CSVILATYEQYF. The DNA for the CDR3 is TGCAGCGTGATACTAGCTACCTACGAGCAGTACTTC. J is TRBJ2-5 and V is TRBV29-1; possible D gene TRBD2, 6 bases. The J call may be incorrect, as the DNA end agrees better with TRBJ2-7. The germline gives CDR1 SQVTM, CDR2 ANQGSEA. The CDR3 contains 12 residues.

In this sample, this clonotype turned up a few times. The gene calls are TRBV7-9 and TRBJ2-5; tentative D call: TRBD2 (6 bases). The J call may be in error: the DNA end matches TRBJ2-1 better. This CDR3 contains 15 residues. In germline, CDR1 is SEHNR, CDR2 FQNEAQ (reference sequence). CDR3 amino acids: CASSLAQGPGDEQFF. The CDR3 DNA is TGTGCCAGCAGCTTAGCGCAGGGACCGGGAGATGAGCAGTTCTTC.

This clonotype was counted many times. CDR3 DNA: TGTGCCAGCAGTGAACAGTCCGTACGAGATACGCAGTATTTT. Translating it yields CASSEQSVRDTQYF. This rearrangement joins TRBV6-1 to TRBJ2-3, with unresolved D. V dropped 2 bases and J dropped 5 bases, with 11 bases sitting between them. Germline V CDR1 and CDR2: MNHNS, SASEGT. The CDR3 spans 14 residues.

This chain joins TRBV20-1 and TRBJ2-3; D perhaps matches TRBD1 (5 bases). The CDR3 is made up of 16 amino acids. CDR1 DFQATT and CDR2 SNEGSKA come from the germline V gene (reference sequence). The V gene lost 0 bases and the J gene lost 1 base, with 14 bases spanning the gap. CDR3 sequence: CSARDRPRQRTDTQYF. CDR3 DNA sequence: TGCAGTGCTAGAGATCGCCCCAGACAGCGCACAGATACGCAGTATTTT.

The rearrangement uses TRBV12-3 or TRBV12-4 and TRBJ2-4, with no clear D. Trimming cost V 6 bases and J 4 bases, with 13 bases left between them. CDR3 length: 14 amino acids. The CDR3 loop reads CASSFPGLKNIQYF. In DNA form, the CDR3 reads TGTGCCAGCAGCTTCCCCGGGCTAAAAAACATTCAGTACTTC.

The CDR3 sequence: CSARGLRDRDSVNTEAFF. The CDR3 DNA follows: TGCAGTGCTAGAGGTCTCCGGGACAGGGACTCGGTGAACACTGAAGCTTTCTTT. The gene calls are TRBV20-1 and TRBJ1-1; the match to TRBD1 covers 9 bases. The germline gives CDR1 DFQATT, CDR2 SNEGSKA (reference sequence). There are 18 residues in the CDR3. J lost 0 bases, V lost 1 base, and 12 bases had no gene match.

Note on this clonotype: Mismatch with germline at one junction end may stem from a read error. The chain combines TRBV6-2 or TRBV6-3 with TRBJ2-5; D perhaps matches TRBD2 (6 bases). This CDR3 has 15 amino acids. CDR1 and CDR2 from the germline V gene are MNHEY and SVGEGT. CDR3 DNA: TGTGCCAGCAGTTACGGGGGACTTAAAAGGGACGAGCAGTGCTTC. Protein product: CASSYGGLKRDEQCF.

This clonotype was seen more than once but under ten times. V is TRBV29-1 and J is TRBJ2-5; 7 nucleotides line up with TRBD2. This CDR3 is built from 15 residues. V gave up 2 bases and J gave up 9 bases; unmatched junction bases: 15. Germline lookup yields CDR1 SQVTM and CDR2 ANQGSEA. As DNA, the CDR3 is TGCAGCGTTGAAACTGCTAGCGGTGGATCGGGGTCCCAGTACTTC. Its translation is CSVETASGGSGSQYF.